This T cell receptor (beta chain) is drawn from a study of cytomegalovirus exposure and HLA in healthy donors. Looking at the study overall: Samples from HLA-typed donors yielded about 85 million unique TCRs in an early data release.

The CDR3 is 13 residues long. Looked up from germline, CDR1 is MDHEN and CDR2 is SYDVKM. With regard to this clone: Antigen specificity is unknown.

Study-level results: Some segments of the V type, notably TRBV6-2 and TRBV6-3, were excluded as indistinguishable. In a later analysis, CMV-associated beta chains were mostly HLA-associated, it appeared. Cytomegalovirus association was listed for 150 to 200 TCR beta chains.

The primer mix had 60 Vbeta and 13 Jbeta primers. This table comes from immunoSEQ multiplex PCR, and its TCRdb copy is limited to in-frame clones, with some not included. This table has around 160,000 clones, around 79% appearing once. The sequencing sample was made of PBMCs. This TCR was recovered from a woman aged 35 to 49 in good health and CMV-seropositive. The chain has TRBV28 and TRBJ2-5; tentatively, D is TRBD1 (6 bases). The J call is uncertain, as TRBJ2-7 better fits the DNA end. For the CDR3, the DNA is TGTGCCAGCAGCCCCAGGGGCGCCTACGAGCAGTACTTC. This codes for CASSPRGAYEQYF.